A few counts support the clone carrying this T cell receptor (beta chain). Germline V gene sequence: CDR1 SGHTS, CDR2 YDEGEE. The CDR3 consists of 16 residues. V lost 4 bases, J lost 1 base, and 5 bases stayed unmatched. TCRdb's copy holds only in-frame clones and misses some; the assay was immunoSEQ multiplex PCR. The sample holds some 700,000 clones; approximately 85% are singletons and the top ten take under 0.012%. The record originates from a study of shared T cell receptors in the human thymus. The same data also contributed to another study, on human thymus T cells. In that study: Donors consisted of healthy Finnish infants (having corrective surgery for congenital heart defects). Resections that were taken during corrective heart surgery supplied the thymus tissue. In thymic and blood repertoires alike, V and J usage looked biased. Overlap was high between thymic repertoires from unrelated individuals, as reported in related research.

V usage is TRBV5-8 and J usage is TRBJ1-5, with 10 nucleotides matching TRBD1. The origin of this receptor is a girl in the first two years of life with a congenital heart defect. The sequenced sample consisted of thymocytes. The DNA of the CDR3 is TGTGCCAGCAGCATTGGGACAGGGGTAAGCAATCAGCCCCAGCATTTT. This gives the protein CASSIGTGVSNQPQHF.